Detailed here is one T cell receptor beta chain. Its antigen remains unknown. This CDR3 spans 14 amino acids. The J segment lost 7 bases and the V segment lost 6 bases, leaving 9 bases of the junction unmatched. Looked up from germline, CDR1 is DFQATT and CDR2 is SNEGSKA (reference sequence). TCRdb used MiXCR to reprocess the 5' RACE reads, holding one entry per CDR3 protein. The sample includes 200,000 to 250,000 distinct CDR3 sequences, approximately 12% of them seen just once. This record belongs to a study of identical twins. General study findings and limits: The same donors were not followed; conclusions instead depended on cross-sectional statistical analysis.

These data were also reused for a study on yellow fever vaccine responses in identical twins. In that study: As reported, the vaccine T cell response of twins seemed partly convergent and partly personalized.

The chain has TRBV20-1 and TRBJ2-1; 10 nucleotides agree with TRBD2. The receptor was isolated from a woman under 30 in good health. Material: memory (CD45RO+) T cells sorted from blood. The CDR3 reads CSAIGLADLNEQFF. The CDR3 coding sequence is TGCAGTGCAATCGGACTAGCGGACTTGAATGAGCAGTTCTTC.